A single sample is the source of the 3 T cell receptor beta chains below, sequenced in a study of blood T cell repertoires in COVID-19. Generated by immunoSEQ multiplex PCR, the TCRdb table keeps only in-frame clones and is missing some. The sample includes about 47,000 clones, about four fifths of them seen just once. Sequencing was done on a sample of peripheral blood. The receptors derive from a man aged 55 to 69 with active COVID-19.

V gene TRBV2 combines with J gene TRBJ2-5; D gene ambiguous. The CDR3 is 12 residues long. Trimming took off 7 bases at V and 1 base at J, with 7 bases between the two ends. The germline gives CDR1 SNHLY, CDR2 FYNNEI. Here the CDR3 DNA reads TGTGCCAGCATCGGGTTCCAAGAGACCCAGTACTTC. It codes for CASIGFQETQYF.

This clone was observed once. The rearrangement joins TRBV12-3 or TRBV12-4 to TRBJ2-3; D ambiguous. The CDR3 sequence is 12 residues long. The V end was cut by 0 bases, the J end by 5 bases, with 3 bases between. The CDR3 DNA follows: TGTGCCAGCAGTTTAGCCGTAGATACGCAGTATTTT. Residues: CASSLAVDTQYF.

CDR3 in DNA: TGTGCCAGCAGCCCTATGACCGGGACTAGCGGGAGTTTTGAGCAGTTCTTC. It is translated as CASSPMTGTSGSFEQFF. The chain carries TRBV11-2 and TRBJ2-1, with 14 bases lining up with TRBD2. V trimming: 5 bases; J trimming: 9 bases; junction bases outside the gene matches: 12. Germline CDR1 and CDR2: SGHAT and FQNNGV. CDR3 size: 17 residues.